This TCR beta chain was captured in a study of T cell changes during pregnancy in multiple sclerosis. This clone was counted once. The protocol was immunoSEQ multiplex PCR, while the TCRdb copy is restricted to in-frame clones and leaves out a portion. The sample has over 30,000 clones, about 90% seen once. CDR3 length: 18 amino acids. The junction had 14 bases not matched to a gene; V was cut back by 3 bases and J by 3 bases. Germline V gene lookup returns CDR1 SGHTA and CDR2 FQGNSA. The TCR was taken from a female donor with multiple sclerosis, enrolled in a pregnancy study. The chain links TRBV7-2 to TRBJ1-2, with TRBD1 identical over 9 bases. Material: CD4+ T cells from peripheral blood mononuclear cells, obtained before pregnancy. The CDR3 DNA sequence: TGTGCCAGCAGCTTGCGTCTTCTCGGGACAGGGTGGGACTATGGCTACACCTTC. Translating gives CASSLRLLGTGWDYGYTF.